The 11 T cell receptor beta chains presented below share a single source sample, sequenced in a study of blood T cells in healthy people across ages. A second about 6 to 12 cycle PCR used barcoded and J-beta primers. TCRdb analysed the 5' RACE reads with MiXCR anew, one entry per CDR3 protein. The sample consists of around 1.5 million distinct CDR3 sequences, around two fifths of them appearing once. The sequenced sample was blood. The receptor source for this set is a woman aged 18-30 years in good health.

This clonotype showed up just a few times. The chain links TRBV20-1 to TRBJ2-7; tentative D call: TRBD1 (6 bases). The V end was cut by 6 bases, the J end by 0 bases, with 15 bases between. The CDR3 has 14 residues. The germline V gene encodes CDR1 DFQATT and CDR2 SNEGSKA (reference sequence). In DNA form, the CDR3 reads TGCAGTGCCCCCCGACAGGCAAGCTCCTACGAGCAGTACTTC. The encoded protein is CSAPRQASSYEQYF.

CDR3 coding DNA: TGTGCCAGCAGCGAATCTGGACGGGACACTGAAGCTTTCTTT. Its translation is CASSESGRDTEAFF. The V call is TRBV7-8, the J call TRBJ1-1, with D unclear. In germline, CDR1 is SGHVS, CDR2 FQNEAQ. The CDR3 runs 14 residues. Between the trimmed V and J ends, which lost 5 bases and 3 bases, there was a span of 13 bases.

The genes are TRBV6-1 and TRBJ2-7, with D maybe TRBD2 (6 bases). CDR3 length: 17 residues. Looked up from germline, CDR1 is MNHNS and CDR2 is SASEGT. Trimming shortened V by 6 bases and J by 0 bases, and 21 bases separated the two germline ends. As DNA, the CDR3 is TGTGCCAGCAGCGCCCTGACTCTTAGCGGTAGCTCCTACGAGCAGTACTTC. Translated: CASSALTLSGSSYEQYF.

The chain links TRBV12-3 or TRBV12-4 to TRBJ1-1; D is undetermined. Trimming removed 7 bases from V and 4 bases from J, with 10 bases in between. The CDR3 is made up of 12 amino acids. The CDR3 spells CASTEVGTEAFF. CDR3 in DNA: TGTGCCAGCACCGAGGTGGGCACTGAAGCTTTCTTT.

This clonotype came up once. This chain connects TRBV30 to TRBJ2-3; D remains unclear. This CDR3 has 15 residues. CDR1 is GTSNPN and CDR2 is SVGIG in the germline V gene (reference sequence). Trimming shortened V by 8 bases and J by 2 bases, and 20 bases separated the two germline ends. Written as DNA, the CDR3 is TGTGCCCAAACTATTCGCGGACCCCTCACAGATACGCAGTATTTT. The encoded protein is CAQTIRGPLTDTQYF.

This clonotype was detected only a few times. This chain joins TRBV12-3 or TRBV12-4 and TRBJ2-1; 8 bases align to TRBD2. The CDR3 sequence is 14 residues long. Losses at the gene ends were 6 bases for V and 7 bases for J; bases not matched to a gene: 8. In DNA, the CDR3 is TGTGCCAGCAGCTTCGGCGGGGGGCGGAATGAGCAGTTCTTC. Translation gives CASSFGGGRNEQFF.

The J gene is TRBJ1-2, the V gene TRBV27; D not certain. Deletions cut 2 bases from V and 4 bases from J, with 14 bases between. The germline V gene has CDR1 MNHEY and CDR2 SMNVEV (reference sequence). This CDR3 is built from 15 residues. The CDR3 here is CASSLVSSGGYGYTF. The CDR3 DNA sequence: TGTGCCAGCAGTTTAGTCTCATCGGGAGGCTATGGCTACACCTTC.

This clonotype was seen a few times. Germline is not matched at one junction end, which may reflect a read error. The J gene is TRBJ2-7, the V gene TRBV5-1; the D is unclear. This CDR3 has 12 amino acids. Looked up from germline, CDR1 is SGHRS and CDR2 is YFSETQ. This CDR3 reads CASSLGRWEQYF. The CDR3 coding sequence is TGTGCCAGCAGCTTAGGCCGTTGGGAGCAGTACTTC.

The rearrangement uses TRBV12-3 or TRBV12-4 and TRBJ2-6; 8 nucleotides match TRBD2. The CDR3 loop spans 19 amino acids. The V segment lost 5 bases and the J segment 1 base; nucleotides outside the gene matches: 13. The CDR3 loop reads CASSLQATGTRSGANVLTF. The CDR3 nucleotides are TGTGCCAGCAGTCTACAAGCAACCGGGACTAGGTCTGGGGCCAACGTCCTGACTTTC.

The V call is TRBV28, the J call TRBJ2-1; 8 bases are shared with TRBD1. J lost 7 bases, V lost 5 bases, and 7 bases had no gene match. In germline, CDR1 is MDHEN, CDR2 SYDVKM. The CDR3 consists of 14 residues. The CDR3, as DNA: TGTGCCAGCAGTGCGGGACAGGTGCCTAATGAGCAGTTCTTC. As protein: CASSAGQVPNEQFF.

V gene TRBV11-2 combines with J gene TRBJ1-4, with a weak D call TRBD1 (6 bases). Germline lookup yields CDR1 SGHAT and CDR2 FQNNGV. V was shortened by 5 bases and J by 7 bases, with 14 bases between the two germline ends. The CDR3 is 14 amino acids. CDR3 loop: CASSTGLILEKLFF. The CDR3, as DNA: TGTGCCAGCAGCACAGGGCTCATACTTGAAAAACTGTTTTTT.